This T cell receptor (beta chain) derives from a study of shared clonotypes between healthy human individuals. The study, taken as a whole, reports: When compared with the clonotypes that were shared by all four sorted-subset donors, the non-shared clonotypes turned out to have lower generation probabilities. Sharing across a few donors was seen in 4% to 6.5% of naive CD4 clonotypes.

Concerning this clone: Its antigen is not known.

An approximately 200 ng quantity of DNA, 29,000 or so T cell genomes, went into the sorted-subset replicate PCRs. As originally analysed: ImmunoSEQ sequences covered only the junction and lacked quality scores; filtering therefore differed. The assay was immunoSEQ multiplex PCR, and TCRdb's table has in-frame clones only and misses some. That table supplies the V and J calls and clone size; D and trimming were determined from the DNA. Of around 2.3 million clones detected, 95% appear once; the ten largest clones hold roughly 0.13%. Trimming removed 3 bases at V and 12 bases at J, with 12 bases between. This CDR3 has 12 residues. The germline V gene has CDR1 GTSNPN and CDR2 SVGIG (reference sequence).

The clonotype was recovered from a man aged 18 to 30 in good health. The chain links TRBV30 to TRBJ1-6; D not certain. Specimen: naive CD4+ T cells sorted from blood. As for subset: CD45RA+ positively selected. CDR3 DNA: TGTGCCTGGAGAGTAAATTCTCTACCCCTCCACTTT. Its translation is CAWRVNSLPLHF.